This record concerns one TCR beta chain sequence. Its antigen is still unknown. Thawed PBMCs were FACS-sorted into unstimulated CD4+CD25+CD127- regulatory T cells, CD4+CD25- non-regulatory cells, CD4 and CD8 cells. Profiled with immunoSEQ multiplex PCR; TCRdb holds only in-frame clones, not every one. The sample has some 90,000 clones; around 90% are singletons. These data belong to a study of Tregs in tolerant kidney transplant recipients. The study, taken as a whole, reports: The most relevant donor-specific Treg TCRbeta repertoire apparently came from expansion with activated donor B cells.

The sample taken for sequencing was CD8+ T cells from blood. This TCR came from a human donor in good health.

CDR3 DNA: TGCAGCGTTGCGGGGGCAGGGGTGACCCAGTACTTC. Protein: CSVAGAGVTQYF. This chain links TRBV29-1 with TRBJ2-5, with D tentatively TRBD1 or TRBD2 (6 bases each). Germline loops: CDR1 SQVTM, CDR2 ANQGSEA. CDR3 length: 12 residues. V lost 4 bases and J lost 7, with 13 bases in between.